The T cell receptor beta chain under discussion was sequenced for a study of blood T cell repertoires in COVID-19. Study overall: Researchers got acute and convalescent COVID-19 samples from the United States, Italy and Spain. From T cells, B-cell-depleted T cells, or PBMCs came the material, which was cDNA or gDNA.

Per the original methods: How many nucleated cells were present was estimated from reference gene primer amplification. Measured with immunoSEQ multiplex PCR; TCRdb has only the in-frame clones, and not every one. From that table come the V and J calls and clone size; the DNA was used to work out D and trimming. Of about 100,000 clones detected, around nine tenths appear once; the ten largest clones hold more than 1.5%. CDR3 size: 17 residues. After removal of 5 bases from V and 7 bases from J, the junction contained 16 bases not matched to a gene. Per the germline V gene, CDR1 is MNHEY and CDR2 is SMNVEV (reference sequence).

The V call is TRBV27, the J call TRBJ2-1; TRBD1 aligns across 8 bases. Sequencing input: peripheral blood. This sequence originates from a man at least 80 years old with acute or convalescent COVID-19. The CDR3 DNA follows: TGTGCCAGCAGTCCAACGCCCGGGACAGGCCCGGGGAATGAGCAGTTCTTC. Translation: CASSPTPGTGPGNEQFF.